This T cell receptor (beta chain) originates from a study of CD8 T cells in ankylosing spondylitis. Whole-study findings and limits: Among TCR beta sequences, a motif of several highly homologous variants appeared characteristic of ankylosing spondylitis blood.

A few counts support this clonotype. Its specificity is unknown. Library preparation for TCR beta used quantitative 5'-RACE with molecular barcodes. One entry per CDR3 protein results from TCRdb running MiXCR on the 5' RACE reads. Here the sample spans fewer than 750,000 distinct CDR3 sequences, under 20% being singletons. Germline V gene lookup returns CDR1 MNHEY and CDR2 SVGEGT. The CDR3 spans 13 residues. V shed 8 bases and J 2 bases; nucleotides not matched to a gene: 1. Sequencing was done on a sample of blood, either unsorted or a sorted T cell fraction (not recorded which). The chain recombines TRBV6-2 or TRBV6-3 with TRBJ2-1, with 9 bases aligning to TRBD1. This clonotype originated in a male donor with ankylosing spondylitis. The CDR3 sequence: CASDRGAYNEQFF. CDR3 DNA: TGTGCCAGCGACAGGGGGGCCTACAATGAGCAGTTCTTC.